Below, 9 T cell receptor beta chains from the same sample are listed, as sequenced in a study of CD8 T cells in acute hepatitis C reinfection. Produced via immunoSEQ multiplex PCR; TCRdb's table is partial and in-frame only. The sample lists 38,000 or so clones; around nine tenths were seen once. The time point: naive CD8 control sorted from an acute-time-point sample. The sequencing sample was made of naive CD8+ T cells from PBMCs. These receptor sequences come from a man between 25 and 39 years old with chronic hepatitis C.

J is TRBJ1-4 and V is TRBV7-9, with a tentative D call TRBD1 (5 bases). With 3 bases removed from V and 2 bases from J, the gap between germline ends came to 10 bases. This CDR3 has 15 residues. Germline V CDR1 and CDR2: SEHNR, FQNEAQ (reference sequence). The CDR3 DNA follows: TGTGCCAGCAGCTTTAGGGGTTCCACTAATGAAAAACTGTTTTTT. Translated: CASSFRGSTNEKLFF.

The rearrangement uses TRBV7-9 and TRBJ1-2; tentative D call: TRBD1 (6 bases). The CDR3 is 15 residues long. Trimming took 5 bases from V and 6 from J, leaving 19 bases between them. The germline CDR1 and CDR2 sequences are SEHNR and FQNEAQ (reference sequence). The CDR3 spells CASSKLTGTSHGYTF. DNA of the CDR3: TGTGCCAGCAGCAAGCTAACAGGGACTTCTCATGGCTACACCTTC.

The V and J genes are TRBV7-2 and TRBJ2-7; 7 nucleotides agree with TRBD1. This CDR3 has 13 residues. J was trimmed by 8 bases and V by 4 bases; bases with no gene match: 8. CDR1 and CDR2 from the germline V gene are SGHTA and FQGNSA. This chain's CDR3 is CASSSGQEWQQYF. In DNA, the CDR3 is TGTGCCAGCAGCTCAGGACAGGAGTGGCAGCAGTACTTC.

The chain combines TRBV27 with TRBJ1-1; D might be TRBD1 (6 bases). Germline assignment: CDR1 MNHEY and CDR2 SMNVEV (reference sequence). This CDR3 comprises 11 residues. Trimming took 5 bases from V and 6 from J, leaving 7 bases between them. The CDR3 loop reads CASSQGSEAFF. The CDR3 DNA sequence: TGTGCCAGCAGTCAGGGGTCTGAAGCTTTCTTT.

This clone has just one count. J is TRBJ2-5 and V is TRBV19, with TRBD2 matching over 7 bases. The CDR3 is made up of 11 amino acids. V lost 9 bases, J lost 6 bases, and 4 bases stayed unmatched. CDR1 and CDR2 (germline): LNHDA, SQIVND (reference sequence). The CDR3 sequence is CASWGGQTQYF. The CDR3 coding sequence is TGTGCCAGCTGGGGGGGTCAGACCCAGTACTTC. Full variable domain (outside the CDR3, taken from reference TRBV19 and TRBJ2-5): DGGITQSPKYLFRKEGQNVTLSCEQNLNHDAMYWYRQDPGQGLRLIYYSQIVNDFQKGDIAEGYSVSREKKESFPLTVTSAQKNPTAFYLCASWGGQTQYFGPGTRLLVL.

The chain employs TRBV6-6 and TRBJ2-3, with D unresolved. Germline V gives CDR1 MNHNY, CDR2 SVGAGI (reference sequence). The CDR3 totals 14 residues. With 0 bases removed from V and 4 bases from J, the gap between germline ends came to 8 bases. CDR3 sequence reads: CASSYSAVPDTQYF. The CDR3 coding sequence is TGTGCCAGCAGTTACTCGGCAGTCCCAGATACGCAGTATTTT.

V gene TRBV27 combines with J gene TRBJ2-7; 7 bases map to TRBD1. CDR3 length equals 15 residues. From germline, CDR1 is MNHEY and CDR2 SMNVEV (reference sequence). The V segment lost 5 bases and the J segment 2 bases; nucleotides outside the gene matches: 9. Written as DNA, the CDR3 is TGTGCCAGCAGTCCCTTGACAGGGAGCGCCTACGAGCAGTACTTC. This sequence encodes CASSPLTGSAYEQYF.

The CDR3: CASSVEPSLGYTF. For the CDR3, the DNA is TGTGCCAGCAGCGTAGAACCTTCTCTTGGCTACACCTTC. The chain uses TRBV9 and TRBJ1-2; no definite D call. Per the germline V gene, CDR1 is SGDLS and CDR2 is YYNGEE. The CDR3 is made up of 13 amino acids. The ends were cut back, 0 bases at V and 7 bases at J, with 10 bases in the middle.

The chain joins TRBV9 to TRBJ2-1, with 7 bases matching TRBD2. Per germline, CDR1 SGDLS and CDR2 YYNGEE. V lost 2 bases and J lost 8; bases outside the gene matches: 10. The CDR3 spans 15 residues. CDR3 DNA: TGTGCCAGCAGCGTTGGTGGGAGGGCCTTGGATGAGCAGTTCTTC. Amino acid sequence: CASSVGGRALDEQFF.